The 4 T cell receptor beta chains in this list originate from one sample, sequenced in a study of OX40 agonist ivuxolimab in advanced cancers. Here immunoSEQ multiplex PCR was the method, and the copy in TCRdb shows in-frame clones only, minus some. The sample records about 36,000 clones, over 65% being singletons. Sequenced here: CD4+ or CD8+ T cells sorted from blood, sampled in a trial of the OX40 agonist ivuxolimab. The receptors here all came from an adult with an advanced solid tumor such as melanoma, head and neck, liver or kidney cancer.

The CDR3 sequence is CASSYAANSPLHF. DNA for the CDR3: TGTGCCAGCAGTTACGCTGCAAATTCACCCCTCCACTTT. J is TRBJ1-6 and V is TRBV6-5; D remains ambiguous. The germline V gene encodes CDR1 MNHEY and CDR2 SVGAGI. The CDR3 loop spans 13 amino acids. V shed 2 bases and J shed 7 bases, with 6 bases lying between them.

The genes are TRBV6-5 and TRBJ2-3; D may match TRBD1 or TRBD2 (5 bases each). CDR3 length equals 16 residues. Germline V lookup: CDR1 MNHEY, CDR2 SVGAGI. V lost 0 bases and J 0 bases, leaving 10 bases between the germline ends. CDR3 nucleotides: TGTGCCAGCAGTTACTCCCCTTGGGGGAGCACAGATACGCAGTATTTT. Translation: CASSYSPWGSTDTQYF.

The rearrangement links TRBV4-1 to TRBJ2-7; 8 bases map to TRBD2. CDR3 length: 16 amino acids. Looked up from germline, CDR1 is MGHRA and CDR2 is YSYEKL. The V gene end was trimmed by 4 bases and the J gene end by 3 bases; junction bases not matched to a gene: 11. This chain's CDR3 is CASSLTASGSFYEQYF. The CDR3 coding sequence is TGCGCCAGCAGCCTTACCGCGAGCGGGAGTTTCTACGAGCAGTACTTC.

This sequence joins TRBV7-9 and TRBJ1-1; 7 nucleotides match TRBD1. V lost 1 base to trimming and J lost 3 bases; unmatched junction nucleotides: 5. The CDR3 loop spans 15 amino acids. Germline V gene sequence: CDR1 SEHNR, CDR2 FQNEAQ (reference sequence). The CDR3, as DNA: TGTGCCAGCAGCTTAGGGGACAGCCGTTACACTGAAGCTTTCTTT. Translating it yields CASSLGDSRYTEAFF.